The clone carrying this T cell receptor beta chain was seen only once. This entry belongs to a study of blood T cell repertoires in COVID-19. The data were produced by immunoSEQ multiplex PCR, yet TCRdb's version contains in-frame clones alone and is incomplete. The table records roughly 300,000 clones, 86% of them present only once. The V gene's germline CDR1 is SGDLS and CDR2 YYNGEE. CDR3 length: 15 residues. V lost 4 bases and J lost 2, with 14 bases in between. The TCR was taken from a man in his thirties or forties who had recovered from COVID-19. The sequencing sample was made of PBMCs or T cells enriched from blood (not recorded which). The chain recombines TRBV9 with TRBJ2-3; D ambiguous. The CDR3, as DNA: TGTGCCAGCAGCTTCCGAGGAAGTTACACAGATACGCAGTATTTT. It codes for CASSFRGSYTDTQYF.